The 3 T cell receptor beta chains below come from one sample, sequenced in a study of naive and memory T cell subsets. Two oligonucleotides, mixed equimolar, formed the beta constant-region primer covering TRBC1 and TRBC2. Ligated cDNA was amplified by four rounds of PCR with nested alpha and beta constant-region primers and SP2. TCRdb re-called the UMI-ligation and nested PCR reads through MiXCR, storing one row per CDR3 protein. The table records around 30,000 distinct CDR3 sequences, about 18% of them present only once. The sample comprised effector memory CD4+ T cells from blood. Subset here: effector memory, CD45RA- CD27-. The source is a human donor in good health.

The sample holds many counts of this clonotype. This chain uses TRBV24-1 with TRBJ2-3; D gene uncertain. The CDR3 sequence is 15 residues long. The germline V gene has CDR1 KGHDR and CDR2 SFDVKD. Trimming pared 2 bases from V and 2 bases from J, leaving 10 bases between. In DNA form, the CDR3 reads TGTGCCACCAGTGATTCTCAGCGCCCCACAGATACGCAGTATTTT. Its protein product is CATSDSQRPTDTQYF.

This clonotype has just a few counts. V usage is TRBV6-5 and J usage is TRBJ1-2, with 7 bases matching TRBD1. The CDR3 length is 15 residues. Germline values: CDR1 MNHEY, CDR2 SVGAGI. The V segment lost 4 bases and the J segment 0 bases; nucleotides outside the gene matches: 5. This CDR3 reads CASSSYRGTNYGYTF. The CDR3 DNA reads TGTGCCAGCAGTTCCTACAGGGGTACTAACTATGGCTACACCTTC.

The rearrangement uses TRBV9 and TRBJ2-7, with 9 bases that match TRBD1. J was trimmed by 2 bases and V by 2 bases; bases with no gene match: 5. The germline V gene encodes CDR1 SGDLS and CDR2 YYNGEE. This CDR3 has 15 residues. CDR3 bases: TGTGCCAGCAGCGTTACCGGGACAGGGACCTACGAGCAGTACTTC. Translation: CASSVTGTGTYEQYF.